This T cell receptor (beta chain) appears in the sequencing data of a study of blood T cell repertoires in COVID-19. In the study overall: Donors in the United States, Italy and Spain gave samples during acute or convalescent COVID-19. The analysed material was cDNA or gDNA that came from T cells, B-cell-depleted T cells, or PBMCs.

The germline CDR1 and CDR2 sequences are KGHDR and SFDVKD. The ends lost 4 bases at V and 2 bases at J; junction bases unmatched: 6. The CDR3 contains 15 residues. Original analysis: Estimation of nucleated cell counts relied on the amplification of reference gene primers. TCRdb's table, derived via immunoSEQ multiplex PCR, lists solely in-frame clones and lacks some. V, J and clone size reflect that table, while D and trimming were determined from the DNA. The table records approximately 100,000 clones, about 90% of them present only once. One Seattle source followed patients from active infection through their disease course.

This TCR derives from a human donor with COVID-19, enrolled during active disease. The donor label of this sample is uncertain. The chain recombines TRBV24-1 with TRBJ2-5; 7 bases align to TRBD1. Sequenced sample: peripheral blood. DNA of the CDR3: TGTGCCACCAGTGACGTCCGACAGGGTCAAGAGACCCAGTACTTC. This gives the protein CATSDVRQGQETQYF.